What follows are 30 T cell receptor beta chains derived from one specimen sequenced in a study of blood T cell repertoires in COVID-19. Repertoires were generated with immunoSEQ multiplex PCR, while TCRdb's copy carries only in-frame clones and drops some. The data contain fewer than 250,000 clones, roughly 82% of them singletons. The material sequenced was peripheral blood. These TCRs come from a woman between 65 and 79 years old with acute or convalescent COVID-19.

CDR3 in amino acids: CASSLAGSGTTDTQYF. For the CDR3, the DNA is TGTGCCAGCAGCTTGGCGGGTAGCGGGACCACAGATACGCAGTATTTT. The genes are TRBV5-6 and TRBJ2-3; TRBD2 aligns across 8 bases. The germline V gene encodes CDR1 SGHDT and CDR2 YYEEEE. V was clipped by 0 bases and J by 2 bases; unmatched bases: 5. The CDR3 spans 16 residues.

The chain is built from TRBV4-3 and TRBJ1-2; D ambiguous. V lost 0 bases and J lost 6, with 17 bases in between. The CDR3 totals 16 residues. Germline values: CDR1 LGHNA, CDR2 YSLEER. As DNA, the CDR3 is TGCGCCAGCAGCCAAGACTTAGGAGGATTTGGGGATGGCTACACCTTC. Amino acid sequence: CASSQDLGGFGDGYTF.

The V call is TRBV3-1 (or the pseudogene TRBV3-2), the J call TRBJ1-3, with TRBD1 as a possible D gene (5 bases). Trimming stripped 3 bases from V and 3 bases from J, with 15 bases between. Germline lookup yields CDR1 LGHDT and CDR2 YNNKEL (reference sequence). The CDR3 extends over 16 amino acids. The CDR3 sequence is CASSHRQRVDGNTIYF. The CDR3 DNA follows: TGTGCCAGCAGCCACAGACAGCGAGTAGATGGAAACACCATATATTTT.

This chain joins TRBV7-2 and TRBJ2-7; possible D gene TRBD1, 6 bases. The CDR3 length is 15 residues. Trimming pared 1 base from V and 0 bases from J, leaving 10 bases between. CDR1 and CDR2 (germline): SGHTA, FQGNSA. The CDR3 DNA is TGTGCCAGCAGCTTAGGACAGGCCCCCTCCTACGAGCAGTACTTC. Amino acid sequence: CASSLGQAPSYEQYF.

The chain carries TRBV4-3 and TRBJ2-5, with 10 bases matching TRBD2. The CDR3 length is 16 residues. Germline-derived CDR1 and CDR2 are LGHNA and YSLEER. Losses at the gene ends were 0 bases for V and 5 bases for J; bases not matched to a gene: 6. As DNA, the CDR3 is TGCGCCAGCAGCCAAGATATCGCTAGCGGGGGCGAGACCCAGTACTTC. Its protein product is CASSQDIASGGETQYF.

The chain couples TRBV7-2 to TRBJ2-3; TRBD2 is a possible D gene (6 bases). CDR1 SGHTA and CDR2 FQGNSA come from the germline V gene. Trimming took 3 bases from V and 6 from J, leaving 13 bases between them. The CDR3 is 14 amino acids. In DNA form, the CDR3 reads TGTGCCAGCAGCTTGAAAGCGGGTTGGGATACGCAGTATTTT. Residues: CASSLKAGWDTQYF.

This CDR3 is CASSVGGTSASYNEQFF. In DNA, the CDR3 is TGTGCCAGCAGCGTAGGCGGGACTAGTGCCTCCTACAATGAGCAGTTCTTC. This chain joins TRBV9 and TRBJ2-1; TRBD2 matches at 8 bases. V was pared by 0 bases and J by 0 bases, with 5 bases of the junction left unmatched. This CDR3 has 17 amino acids. CDR1 is SGDLS, CDR2 YYNGEE, per germline.

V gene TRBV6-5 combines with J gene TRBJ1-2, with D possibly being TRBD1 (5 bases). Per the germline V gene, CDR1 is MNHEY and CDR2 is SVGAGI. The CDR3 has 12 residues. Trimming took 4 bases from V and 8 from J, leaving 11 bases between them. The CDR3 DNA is TGTGCCAGCAGTTCGTTAGGGGAAGGCTACACCTTC. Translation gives CASSSLGEGYTF.

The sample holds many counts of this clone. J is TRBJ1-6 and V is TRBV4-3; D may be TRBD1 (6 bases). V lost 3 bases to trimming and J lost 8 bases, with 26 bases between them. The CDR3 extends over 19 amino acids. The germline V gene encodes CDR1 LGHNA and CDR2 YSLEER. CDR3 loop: CASSHLTGPWANGDSPLHF. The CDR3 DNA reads TGCGCCAGCAGCCACCTCACAGGGCCTTGGGCTAATGGGGATTCACCCCTCCACTTT.

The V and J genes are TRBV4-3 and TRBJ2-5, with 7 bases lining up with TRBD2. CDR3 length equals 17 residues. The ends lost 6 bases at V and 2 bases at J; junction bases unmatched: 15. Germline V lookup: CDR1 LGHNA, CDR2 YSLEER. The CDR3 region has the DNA TGCGCCAGCAGGAACTCCTTTACCTTAGCGGGTCAAGAGACCCAGTACTTC. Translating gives CASRNSFTLAGQETQYF.

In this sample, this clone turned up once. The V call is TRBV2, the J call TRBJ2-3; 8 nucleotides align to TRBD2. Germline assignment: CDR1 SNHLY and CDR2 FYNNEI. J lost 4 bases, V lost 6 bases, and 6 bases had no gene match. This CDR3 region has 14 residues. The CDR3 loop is CASRLGLEADTQYF. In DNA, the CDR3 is TGTGCCAGCAGGCTGGGACTAGAAGCAGATACGCAGTATTTT.

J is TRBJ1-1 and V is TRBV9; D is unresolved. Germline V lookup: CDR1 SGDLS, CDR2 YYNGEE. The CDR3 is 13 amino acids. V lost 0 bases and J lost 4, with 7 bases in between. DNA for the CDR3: TGTGCCAGCAGCGTAGCTACCCGCACTGAAGCTTTCTTT. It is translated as CASSVATRTEAFF.

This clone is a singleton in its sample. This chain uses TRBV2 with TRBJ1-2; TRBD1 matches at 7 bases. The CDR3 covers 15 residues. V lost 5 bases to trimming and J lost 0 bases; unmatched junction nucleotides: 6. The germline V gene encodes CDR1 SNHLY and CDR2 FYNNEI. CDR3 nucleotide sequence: TGTGCCAGCAGTAAAGGGACAGCCGCTAACTATGGCTACACCTTC. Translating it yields CASSKGTAANYGYTF.

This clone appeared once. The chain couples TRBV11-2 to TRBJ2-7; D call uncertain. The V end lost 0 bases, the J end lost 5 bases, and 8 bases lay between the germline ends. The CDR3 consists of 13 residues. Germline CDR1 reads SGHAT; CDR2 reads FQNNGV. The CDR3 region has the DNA TGTGCCAGCAGCTTAGATGGGCAAAACGAGCAGTACTTC. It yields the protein CASSLDGQNEQYF.

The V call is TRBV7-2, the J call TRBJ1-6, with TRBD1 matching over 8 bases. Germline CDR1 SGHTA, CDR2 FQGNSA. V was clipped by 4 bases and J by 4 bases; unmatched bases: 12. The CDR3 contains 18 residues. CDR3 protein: CASSSGQGGFSYNSPLHF. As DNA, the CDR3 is TGTGCCAGCAGCTCAGGACAGGGAGGCTTTTCTTATAATTCACCCCTCCACTTT.

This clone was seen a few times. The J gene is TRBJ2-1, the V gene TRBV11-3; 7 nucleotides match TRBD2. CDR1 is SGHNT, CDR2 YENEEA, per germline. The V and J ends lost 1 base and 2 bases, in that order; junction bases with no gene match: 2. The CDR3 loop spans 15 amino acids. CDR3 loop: CASSLGGGTYNEQFF. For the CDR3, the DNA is TGTGCCAGCAGCTTAGGGGGGGGTACCTACAATGAGCAGTTCTTC. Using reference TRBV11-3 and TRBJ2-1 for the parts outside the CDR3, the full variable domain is EAGVVQSPRYKIIEKKQPVAFWCNPISGHNTLYWYLQNLGQGPELLIRYENEEAVDDSQLPKDRFSAERLKGVDSTLKIQPAELGDSAVYLCASSLGGGTYNEQFFGPGTRLTVL.

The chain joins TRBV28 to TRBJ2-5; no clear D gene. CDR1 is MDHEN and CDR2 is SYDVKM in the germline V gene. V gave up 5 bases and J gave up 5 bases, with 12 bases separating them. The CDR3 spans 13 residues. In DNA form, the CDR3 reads TGTGCCAGCAGTGAAATAGTGAGGGAGACCCAGTACTTC. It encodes CASSEIVRETQYF.

CDR3 region: CASSPGGDGNTGELFF. The CDR3 DNA sequence: TGTGCCAGCAGCCCGGGGGGGGACGGGAACACCGGGGAGCTGTTTTTT. The rearrangement uses TRBV3-1 (or the pseudogene TRBV3-2) and TRBJ2-2; 8 bases fit TRBD2. The CDR3 length is 16 residues. CDR1 is LGHDT, CDR2 YNNKEL, per germline (reference sequence). V dropped 4 bases and J dropped 1; count of bases not matched to a gene: 5.

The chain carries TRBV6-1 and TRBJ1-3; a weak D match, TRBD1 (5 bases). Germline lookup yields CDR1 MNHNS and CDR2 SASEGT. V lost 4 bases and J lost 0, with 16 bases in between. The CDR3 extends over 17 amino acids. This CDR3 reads CASSVNPGSLSGNTIYF. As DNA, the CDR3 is TGTGCCAGCAGTGTGAATCCAGGGTCGCTCTCTGGAAACACCATATATTTT.

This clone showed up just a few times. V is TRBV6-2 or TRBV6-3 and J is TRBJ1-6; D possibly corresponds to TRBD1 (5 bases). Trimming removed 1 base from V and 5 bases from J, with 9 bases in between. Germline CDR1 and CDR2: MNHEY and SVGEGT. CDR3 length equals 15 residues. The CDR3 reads CASSYFGHDNSPLHF. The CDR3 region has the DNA TGTGCCAGCAGTTACTTCGGACATGATAATTCACCCCTCCACTTT.

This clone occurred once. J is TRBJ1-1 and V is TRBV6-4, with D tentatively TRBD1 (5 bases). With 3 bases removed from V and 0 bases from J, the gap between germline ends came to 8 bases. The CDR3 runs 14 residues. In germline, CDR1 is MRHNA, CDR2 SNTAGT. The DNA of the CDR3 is TGTGCCAGCAGTGATCGCAGGGTGAACACTGAAGCTTTCTTT. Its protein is CASSDRRVNTEAFF.

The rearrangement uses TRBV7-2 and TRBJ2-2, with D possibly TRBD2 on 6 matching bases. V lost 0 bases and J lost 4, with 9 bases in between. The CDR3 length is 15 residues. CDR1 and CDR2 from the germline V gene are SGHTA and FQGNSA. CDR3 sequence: CASSLAGGVTGELFF. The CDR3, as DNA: TGTGCCAGCAGCTTAGCCGGGGGTGTCACCGGGGAGCTGTTTTTT.

The CDR3 spells CASSRAQEQFF. The CDR3 nucleotides are TGTGCCAGTAGTAGGGCTCAGGAGCAGTTCTTC. The rearrangement uses TRBV19 and TRBJ2-1, with D unresolved. Germline lookup yields CDR1 LNHDA and CDR2 SQIVND (reference sequence). Between the trimmed V and J ends, which lost 4 bases and 10 bases, there was a span of 8 bases. This CDR3 is built from 11 residues.

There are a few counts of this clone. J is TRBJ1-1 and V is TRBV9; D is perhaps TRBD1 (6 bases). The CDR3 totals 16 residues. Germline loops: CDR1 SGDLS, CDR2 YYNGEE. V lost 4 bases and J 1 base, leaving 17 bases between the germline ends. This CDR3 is CASSPNPGGSNTEAFF. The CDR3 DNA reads TGTGCCAGCAGCCCCAACCCGGGGGGCTCGAACACTGAAGCTTTCTTT.

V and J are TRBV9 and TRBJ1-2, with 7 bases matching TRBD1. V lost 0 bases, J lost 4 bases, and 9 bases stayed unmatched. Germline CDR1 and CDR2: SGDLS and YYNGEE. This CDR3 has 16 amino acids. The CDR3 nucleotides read TGTGCCAGCAGCGTAGGAGTGATAGGGGGCGGCTATGGCTACACCTTC. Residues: CASSVGVIGGGYGYTF. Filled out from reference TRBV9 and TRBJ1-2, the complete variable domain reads DSGVTQTPKHLITATGQRVTLRCSPRSGDLSVYWYQQSLDQGLQFLIQYYNGEERAKGNILERFSAQQFPDLHSELNLSSLELGDSALYFCASSVGVIGGGYGYTFGSGTRLTVV.

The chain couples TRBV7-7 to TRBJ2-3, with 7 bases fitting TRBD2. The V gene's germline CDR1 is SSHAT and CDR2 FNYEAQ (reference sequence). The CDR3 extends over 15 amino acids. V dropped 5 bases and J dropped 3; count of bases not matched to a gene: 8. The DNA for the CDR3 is TGTGCCAGCAGCCCTCAGCGGGGACGAACAGATACGCAGTATTTT. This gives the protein CASSPQRGRTDTQYF. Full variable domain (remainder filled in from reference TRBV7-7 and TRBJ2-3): GAGVSQSPRYKVTKRGQDVTLRCDPISSHATLYWYQQALGQGPEFLTYFNYEAQPDKSGLPSDRFSAERPEGSISTLTIQRTEQRDSAMYRCASSPQRGRTDTQYFGPGTRLTVL.

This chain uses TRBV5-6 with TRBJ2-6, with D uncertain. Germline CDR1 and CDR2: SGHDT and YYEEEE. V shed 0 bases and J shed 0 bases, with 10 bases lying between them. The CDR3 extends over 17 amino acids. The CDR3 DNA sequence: TGTGCCAGCAGCTTGGATCACGGAGACTCTGGGGCCAACGTCCTGACTTTC. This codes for CASSLDHGDSGANVLTF.

The CDR3 coding sequence is TGTGCCACCAGTCAGGGGACCCCTCCCCGAGGCTACACCTTC. It is translated as CATSQGTPPRGYTF. V gene TRBV15 combines with J gene TRBJ1-2, with D possibly TRBD1 on 6 matching bases. Trimming took 6 bases from V and 8 from J, leaving 19 bases between them. CDR1 LNHNV and CDR2 YYDKDF come from the germline V gene (reference sequence). The CDR3 contains 14 residues. The whole variable domain, filled in from reference TRBV15 and TRBJ1-2, reads DAMVIQNPRYQVTQFGKPVTLSCSQTLNHNVMYWYQQKSSQAPKLLFHYYDKDFNNEADTPDNFQSRRPNTSFCFLDIRSPGLGDTAMYLCATSQGTPPRGYTFGSGTRLTVV.

Here the CDR3 reads CASSHRQGVEKLFF. The CDR3 nucleotides are TGTGCCAGCAGTCACCGACAGGGGGTGGAAAAACTGTTTTTT. This chain links TRBV6-5 with TRBJ1-4; 9 nucleotides align to TRBD1. The germline CDR1 and CDR2 sequences are MNHEY and SVGAGI. Trimming at V came to 5 bases and at J to 8 bases, leaving 6 bases not matched to a gene. CDR3 length: 14 amino acids.

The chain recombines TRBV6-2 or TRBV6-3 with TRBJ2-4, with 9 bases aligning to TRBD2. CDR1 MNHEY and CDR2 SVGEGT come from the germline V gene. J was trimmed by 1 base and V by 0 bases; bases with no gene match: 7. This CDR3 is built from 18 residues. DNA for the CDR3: TGTGCCAGCAGTTACTCCTTAGCGGGGGCGGTCGCCAAAAACATTCAGTACTTC. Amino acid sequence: CASSYSLAGAVAKNIQYF.